The rows below give T cell receptor beta chains drawn from one sample of a study of a mutant IDH1 vaccine in newly diagnosed glioma. Only in-frame clones appear in the TCRdb table, and some are missing; sequencing was by immunoSEQ multiplex PCR. The data hold about 54,000 clones, with 80% to 85% observed a single time. No antigen has been identified for these receptors. The sequencing here drew on PBMCs, taken from a glioma patient whose treatment included an IDH1 peptide vaccine. These TCRs come from a woman aged 50 to 60 with glioma. Each CDR3 is given with its conserved first and last residue. The D gene is left open where the match is weak. Size is stated for part of the rows, as once, few or many counts, or as a class when the clone is expanded.

size,V,J,D,CDR3
NA,TRBV7-9,TRBJ1-1,NA,CASSPGRANTEAFF
few,TRBV5-1,TRBJ1-5,NA,CASSLVQGGGPQHF
NA,TRBV6-1,TRBJ2-6,NA,CASSGQYSGANVLTF
NA,TRBV7-8,TRBJ2-2,NA,CASSLAWQGVAGELFF
NA,TRBV7-2,TRBJ2-2,NA,CASSLEAGRTGELFF
NA,TRBV18,TRBJ1-1,TRBD1,CASSPPGTEGTEAFF
NA,TRBV29-1,TRBJ2-5,NA,CSARDGRETQYF
NA,TRBV9,TRBJ2-1,NA,CASSVEGTPGNEQFF
NA,TRBV4-1,TRBJ1-2,TRBD1,CASSHDPGGDYGYTF
few,TRBV6-6,TRBJ1-2,TRBD1,CASSPTGEVRGYTF